The next 27 T cell receptor beta chains were all read from a single sample in a study of regulatory T cells in long-lasting Graves disease (TCRdb year 2021). Library method: multiplex PCR. Sequenced on an Illumina HiSeq 4000. TCR beta libraries were built with iRepertoire HTBI primers and Arm-PCR amplification of CDR3 regions. TCRdb cleaned the public reads at Q25 with fastp, built clones with MiXCR and kept in-frame beta chains. Entries are consolidated by CDR3 protein sequence, retaining the most common genes and DNA. This sample lists approximately 460,000 distinct CDR3 sequences; 16% were detected once. The ten largest account for about 10% of the sample. Explained via the paper, the time point label denotes: newly diagnosed GD, antithyroid drugs for less than 3 months. For both TCR sequencing and RNA sequencing, RNA was extracted from PBMCs using TRIzol. These sequences were also reported in another study, on T cells in Graves' hyperthyroidism and ophthalmopathy.

This sample comprised peripheral blood mononuclear cells (PBMCs), obtained at new diagnosis, from a patient treated with antithyroid drugs. Receptor source: a woman in her twenties or thirties with Graves disease. Donor details come from another sample of the same person, matched by shared clones.

This clonotype has more than one count but fewer than ten. The V call is TRBV29-1, the J call TRBJ2-5; 7 bases match TRBD1. Germline V gene sequence: CDR1 SQVTM, CDR2 ANQGSEA. This CDR3 region has 13 residues. V shed 6 bases, J shed 1 base, and the junction held 5 bases outside the gene matches. The CDR3 protein is CSVGTAIQETQYF. CDR3 sequence (DNA): TGCAGCGTCGGGACAGCCATCCAAGAGACCCAGTACTTC.

This clonotype was recorded many times. J is TRBJ2-1 and V is TRBV12-3 or TRBV12-4, with 7 bases fitting TRBD2. Germline trimming cut 1 base from V and 9 bases from J; bases unmatched to any gene: 12. This CDR3 has 16 amino acids. In DNA, the CDR3 is TGTGCCAGCAGTTTAGTCACTAGCGAGACCCCTAGTGAGCAGTTCTTC. Protein product: CASSLVTSETPSEQFF.

The table lists this clonotype with a count of one. This sequence joins TRBV3-1 and TRBJ2-7; TRBD1 matches 7 bases. J lost 2 bases, V lost 4 bases, and 11 bases had no gene match. Per germline, CDR1 LGHDT and CDR2 YNNKEL (reference sequence). This CDR3 contains 16 residues. Here the CDR3 DNA reads TGTGCCAGCAGCCCACAACTTTACAGGGGTGCCTACGAGCAGTACTTC. Protein sequence: CASSPQLYRGAYEQYF.

This clonotype was detected ten times or more. The gene calls are TRBV7-2 and TRBJ2-7; maybe TRBD2 (6 bases). Germline values: CDR1 SGHTA, CDR2 FQGNSA. CDR3 length equals 14 residues. Trimming removed 8 bases at V and 1 base at J, with 15 bases between. The CDR3 bases are TGTGCCAGCCGAATACTAGCAGGTTCCTACGAGCAGTACTTC. Amino acid sequence: CASRILAGSYEQYF.

The rearrangement joins TRBV6-5 to TRBJ1-1, with D possibly TRBD1 on 5 matching bases. Germline CDR1 and CDR2: MNHEY and SVGAGI. The V end was cut by 4 bases, the J end by 4 bases, with 13 bases between. This CDR3 region has 14 residues. CDR3 coding DNA: TGTGCCAGCAGTTCCCGGGACGGCGGCACTGAAGCTTTCTTT. This gives the protein CASSSRDGGTEAFF.

Ten or more counts support this clonotype. V is TRBV6-5 and J is TRBJ2-1; no definite D call. V was clipped by 4 bases and J by 9 bases, with 10 bases between them. The CDR3 spans 12 residues. CDR1 and CDR2 from the germline V gene are MNHEY and SVGAGI. CDR3 coding DNA: TGTGCCAGCAGTTCCGGTTACGGTGAGCAGTTCTTC. Translating it yields CASSSGYGEQFF.

This clonotype was picked up many times. This chain connects TRBV6-5 to TRBJ2-3, with a possible D match to TRBD2 (6 bases). This CDR3 has 16 amino acids. V was shortened by 2 bases and J by 0 bases, with 12 bases between the two germline ends. Germline loops: CDR1 MNHEY, CDR2 SVGAGI. The DNA for the CDR3 is TGTGCCAGCAGTTACCCCGGACTAACTAGCACAGATACGCAGTATTTT. Translating it yields CASSYPGLTSTDTQYF.

This clonotype was detected only a few times. J is TRBJ2-2 and V is TRBV10-1, with D perhaps matching TRBD1 (5 bases). The length of the CDR3 is 14 residues. Germline V lookup: CDR1 WNHNN, CDR2 SYGVQD (reference sequence). The ends were cut back, 7 bases at V and 4 bases at J, with 13 bases in the middle. The chain's CDR3 is CASTNDRSTGELFF. CDR3 nucleotides: TGCGCCAGCACTAATGACAGATCCACCGGGGAGCTGTTTTTT.

This clonotype was found a few times. The J gene is TRBJ1-1, the V gene TRBV7-9; D is unclear. Trimming took 4 bases from V and 2 from J, leaving 11 bases between them. The CDR3 covers 14 residues. Germline values: CDR1 SEHNR, CDR2 FQNEAQ (reference sequence). The CDR3 DNA sequence: TGTGCCAGCAGCTCAGAGGCTGGTAACACTGAAGCTTTCTTT. Protein sequence: CASSSEAGNTEAFF. Together with reference TRBV7-9 and TRBJ1-1, the CDR3 gives the full variable domain: DTGVSQNPRHKITKRGQNVTFRCDPISEHNRLYWYRQTLGQGPEFLTYFQNEAQLEKSRLLSDRFSAERPKGSFSTLEIQRTEQGDSAMYLCASSSEAGNTEAFFGQGTRLTVV.

This clonotype was found a few times. The rearrangement joins TRBV19 to TRBJ2-5; D perhaps matches TRBD2 (6 bases). This CDR3 is 14 amino acids long. Trimming shortened V by 3 bases and J by 5 bases, and 13 bases separated the two germline ends. Germline values: CDR1 LNHDA, CDR2 SQIVND (reference sequence). The CDR3 nucleotides are TGTGCCAGTAGTATCTGGGGGGAAGGTGAGACCCAGTACTTC. Amino acid sequence: CASSIWGEGETQYF. Complete variable domain (other parts from reference TRBV19 and TRBJ2-5): DGGITQSPKYLFRKEGQNVTLSCEQNLNHDAMYWYRQDPGQGLRLIYYSQIVNDFQKGDIAEGYSVSREKKESFPLTVTSAQKNPTAFYLCASSIWGEGETQYFGPGTRLLVL.

This clonotype came up many times. V gene TRBV20-1 combines with J gene TRBJ2-1; D unresolved. The CDR3 loop spans 13 amino acids. CDR1 DFQATT and CDR2 SNEGSKA come from the germline V gene (reference sequence). V lost 8 bases and J lost 0, with 11 bases in between. The DNA for the CDR3 is TGCAGTACAAAAGGGTACTCCTACAATGAGCAGTTCTTC. Translation: CSTKGYSYNEQFF.

Comment on this clonotype: A much larger clonotype is one base distant, so this may be a read error. V usage is TRBV27 and J usage is TRBJ2-7; D is undetermined. This CDR3 is 13 amino acids long. The V gene's germline CDR1 is MNHEY and CDR2 SMNVEV (reference sequence). The CDR3 reads CVSSLLSPGEQYF. CDR3 nucleotides: TGTGTCAGCAGTTTACTTAGCCCGGGCGAGCAGTACTTC.

This clonotype has only a few counts. J is TRBJ2-1 and V is TRBV7-2; no clear D. The germline gives CDR1 SGHTA, CDR2 FQGNSA. The CDR3 extends over 13 amino acids. V lost 1 base, J lost 6 bases, and 7 bases lay in between. The CDR3 here is CASSLESSNEQFF. CDR3 DNA sequence: TGTGCCAGCAGCTTAGAGTCTAGCAATGAGCAGTTCTTC. Combining the CDR3 with reference TRBV7-2 and TRBJ2-1 gives the whole variable domain GAGVSQSPSNKVTEKGKDVELRCDPISGHTALYWYRQSLGQGLEFLIYFQGNSAPDKSGLPSDRFSAERTGGSVSTLTIQRTQQEDSAVYLCASSLESSNEQFFGPGTRLTVL.

At least ten counts were recorded for this clonotype. The CDR3 bases are TGTGCCAGTACCCCCCGGGCTAGCGGATCGGATACGCAGTATTTT. Amino acid sequence: CASTPRASGSDTQYF. V usage is TRBV2 and J usage is TRBJ2-3; 7 bases are a match to TRBD2. The V gene's germline CDR1 is SNHLY and CDR2 FYNNEI. J was trimmed by 6 bases and V by 9 bases; bases with no gene match: 15. CDR3 length: 15 amino acids.

This clonotype has just a few counts. The chain joins TRBV12-3 or TRBV12-4 to TRBJ2-7, with TRBD1 as a possible D gene (5 bases). V lost 5 bases and J 5 bases, leaving 16 bases between the germline ends. The CDR3 contains 14 residues. The CDR3 region has the DNA TGTGCCAGCAGTCCACCAAAACCGACAGACGAGCAGTACTTC. It encodes CASSPPKPTDEQYF.

Points on this clonotype: This may arise from a read error, as a much more abundant clone is one base away. The V and J genes are TRBV7-2 and TRBJ1-5, with a possible D match to TRBD1 (5 bases). Germline CDR1 reads SGHTA; CDR2 reads FQGNSA. This CDR3 has 15 residues. The CDR3 reads CASSPGTQSNQPPHF. In nucleotides, the CDR3 is TGTGCCAGCAGCCCCGGGACTCAGAGCAATCAGCCCCCGCATTTT.

The rearrangement uses TRBV6-2 or TRBV6-3 and TRBJ2-2, with D perhaps matching TRBD2 (6 bases). The CDR3 has 13 amino acids. V lost 6 bases and J lost 6, with 11 bases in between. Germline V gene sequence: CDR1 MNHEY, CDR2 SVGEGT. CDR3 DNA sequence: TGTGCCAGCAGCTTCGGAGGGCCCGGGGAGCTGTTTTTT. This translates into CASSFGGPGELFF.

The CDR3 sequence: CASSPARGSSYEQYF. Written as DNA, the CDR3 is TGTGCCAGCTCACCCGCCCGGGGTAGCTCCTACGAGCAGTACTTC. The rearrangement joins TRBV18 to TRBJ2-7, with a weak D call TRBD2 (5 bases). The germline V gene encodes CDR1 KGHSH and CDR2 LQKENI. V dropped 3 bases and J dropped 0 bases, with 12 bases sitting between them. The length of the CDR3 is 15 residues.

This clonotype was observed a few times. A read error is possible here, since a much larger clone lies one base away. The chain carries TRBV7-2 and TRBJ2-1; 9 nucleotides line up with TRBD2. This CDR3 has 17 residues. Germline-derived CDR1 and CDR2 are SGHTA and FQGNSA. In DNA, the CDR3 is TGTGCCAGCAGCCTTTATAGCGGGAGTATAGGGGACAATGACCAGTTCTTC. Protein product: CASSLYSGSIGDNDQFF.

This clonotype was seen at least ten times. The chain is built from TRBV24-1 and TRBJ2-1, with D possibly matching TRBD1 (5 bases). The CDR3 extends over 15 amino acids. The germline CDR1 and CDR2 sequences are KGHDR and SFDVKD. The ends were cut back, 3 bases at V and 4 bases at J, with 12 bases in the middle. The CDR3 reads CATSDRQRPYNEQFF. CDR3 coding DNA: TGTGCCACCAGTGATAGACAGAGACCTTACAATGAGCAGTTCTTC.

The chain is built from TRBV11-2 and TRBJ1-3, with a tentative D call TRBD1 (6 bases). Germline V gene sequence: CDR1 SGHAT, CDR2 FQNNGV. Deletions cut 4 bases from V and 4 bases from J, with 17 bases between. This CDR3 is built from 16 residues. CDR3 loop: CASSSLRGGRGNTIYF. The CDR3, as DNA: TGTGCCAGCAGCTCCTTAAGGGGGGGAAGAGGAAACACCATATATTTT.

The chain is built from TRBV11-3 and TRBJ2-1, with D possibly being TRBD2 (5 bases). This CDR3 region has 14 residues. Germline values: CDR1 SGHNT, CDR2 YENEEA. The germline V and J ends were trimmed by 4 bases and 10 bases, with 17 bases remaining between them. The CDR3 sequence is CASSSSGSSGEQFF. In nucleotides, the CDR3 is TGTGCCAGCAGCTCCAGCGGTTCCTCGGGGGAGCAGTTCTTC.

In its sample, this clonotype was seen many times. The J gene is TRBJ1-1, the V gene TRBV13, with TRBD1 as a possible D gene (5 bases). The CDR3 runs to 12 residues. Germline lookup yields CDR1 PRHDT and CDR2 FYEKMQ (reference sequence). Trimming left V 6 bases short and J 6 bases short, with 11 bases between. The CDR3 region is CASRGTGAEAFF. CDR3 DNA sequence: TGTGCCAGCAGAGGCACGGGGGCTGAAGCTTTCTTT.

V and J are TRBV4-1 and TRBJ2-3; TRBD1 agrees at 7 bases. V shed 5 bases and J 2 bases; nucleotides not matched to a gene: 7. Per germline, CDR1 MGHRA and CDR2 YSYEKL. CDR3 length equals 15 residues. The CDR3 here is CASSGRDSDTDTQYF. The CDR3 DNA reads TGCGCCAGCAGCGGCCGGGACAGTGACACAGATACGCAGTATTTT.

This clonotype was seen a few times. The chain links TRBV7-9 to TRBJ2-1; 11 bases are a match to TRBD2. The CDR3 has 16 amino acids. The junction had 6 bases not matched to a gene; V was cut back by 4 bases and J by 4 bases. The V gene's germline CDR1 is SEHNR and CDR2 FQNEAQ (reference sequence). The CDR3 nucleotides are TGTGCCAGCAGCTATCCGGGACTAGCGGAATACAATGAGCAGTTCTTC. Translating gives CASSYPGLAEYNEQFF.

This clonotype was found many times. This chain links TRBV27 with TRBJ2-1, with D perhaps given as TRBD1 or TRBD2 (6 bases each). CDR1 is MNHEY, CDR2 SMNVEV, per germline (reference sequence). Trimming shortened V by 5 bases and J by 8 bases, and 10 bases separated the two germline ends. The length of the CDR3 is 12 residues. CDR3 loop: CASSSGGHEQFF. As DNA, the CDR3 is TGTGCCAGCAGTAGTGGGGGGCATGAGCAGTTCTTC.

This clonotype was seen only a few times. The chain links TRBV20-1 to TRBJ2-7; 7 positions match TRBD1. V gave up 6 bases and J gave up 3 bases; unmatched junction bases: 8. Germline CDR1 reads DFQATT; CDR2 reads SNEGSKA (reference sequence). This CDR3 region has 13 residues. The CDR3, as DNA: TGCAGTGCACCCTTGACAGGGTACTACGAGCAGTACTTC. Its translation: CSAPLTGYYEQYF.